One TCR beta chain is described in this entry. Its antigen is still unknown. Each sample yielded at least 6 million isolated PBMCs. Primed by a sample-barcoded 5' primer and a J-beta primer mix, a second PCR proceeded for roughly 6 to 12 cycles. Each cDNA was tagged by a template-switch adaptor containing 12 random nucleotides. TCRdb passed the 5' RACE reads through MiXCR, listing each CDR3 protein once. Among about 760,000 distinct CDR3 sequences listed, about 56% were seen once. This entry comes from a study of blood T cells in healthy people across ages. Study background: Template switching recovered approximately one barcoded beta molecule for every two T cells. Study-level findings and limits: CMV status of donors was not determined, possibly confounding expanded clonotype changes.

CDR3 length: 15 residues. V was clipped by 4 bases and J by 5 bases, with 14 bases between them. Looked up from germline, CDR1 is MNHNY and CDR2 is SVGAGI (reference sequence). The origin of this receptor is a man aged 35 to 55 in good health. Sequencing was carried out using blood. The rearrangement joins TRBV6-6 to TRBJ1-4, with TRBD1 as a possible D gene (6 bases). The CDR3 DNA sequence: TGTGCCAGCAGTTCCCCGACAGGTGCCAATGAAAAACTGTTTTTT. Its translation is CASSSPTGANEKLFF.